This entry is about one TCR beta chain. Its target is unknown. CDR1 MNHEY and CDR2 SMNVEV come from the germline V gene (reference sequence). Trimming cost V 4 bases and J 4 bases, with 14 bases left between them. The CDR3 runs 15 residues. This specimen comes from a study of T cell clones after liver transplantation. Across the whole study: At least one year of complete immunosuppression withdrawal without enzymes over twice normal defined tolerance. Study-wide points: A significant post-transplant drop in circulating graft-donor-reactive CD4 TCRbeta sequences occurred in most of the 8 subjects.

Some clones are missing from TCRdb's copy, which holds only in-frame ones; the method was immunoSEQ multiplex PCR. This table has about 120,000 clones, approximately 90% appearing once. The sample here was CD4+ T cells from blood, taken 12 months after liver transplant. V is TRBV27 and J is TRBJ2-1, with D perhaps matching TRBD2 (5 bases). This TCR derives from a human patient who received a liver transplant. The graft donor may account for some of the T cells. CDR3 region: CASSSLDWLYNEQFF. The CDR3 bases are TGTGCCAGCAGTTCCCTGGACTGGCTGTACAATGAGCAGTTCTTC.